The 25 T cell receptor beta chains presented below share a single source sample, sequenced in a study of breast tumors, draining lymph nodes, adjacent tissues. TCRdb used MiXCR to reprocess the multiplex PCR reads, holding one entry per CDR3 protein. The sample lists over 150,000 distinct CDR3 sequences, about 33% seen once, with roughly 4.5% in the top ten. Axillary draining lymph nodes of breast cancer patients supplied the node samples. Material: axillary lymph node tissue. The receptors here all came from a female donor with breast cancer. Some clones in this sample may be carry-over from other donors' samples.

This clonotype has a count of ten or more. Here the CDR3 DNA reads TGTGCCAGCAGCCCGGGATGGGGGTCCTACGAGCAGTACTTC. Its protein is CASSPGWGSYEQYF. The genes are TRBV5-8 and TRBJ2-7; either TRBD1 or TRBD2 may supply D (5 bases each). The CDR3 length is 14 residues. With 4 bases removed from V and 1 base from J, the gap between germline ends came to 12 bases. Germline V gene data show CDR1 as SGHTS and CDR2 as YDEGEE.

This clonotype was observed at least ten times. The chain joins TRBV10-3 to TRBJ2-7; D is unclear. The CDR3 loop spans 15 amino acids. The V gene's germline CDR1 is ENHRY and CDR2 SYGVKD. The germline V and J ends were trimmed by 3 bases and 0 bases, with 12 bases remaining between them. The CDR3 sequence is CAISDWRTSSYEQYF. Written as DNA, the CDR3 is TGTGCCATCAGTGATTGGAGAACGAGCTCCTACGAGCAGTACTTC.

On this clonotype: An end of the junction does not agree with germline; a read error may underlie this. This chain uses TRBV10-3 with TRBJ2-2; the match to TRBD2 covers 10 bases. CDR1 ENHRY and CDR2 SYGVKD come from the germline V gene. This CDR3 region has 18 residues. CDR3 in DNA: TGTGCCATCAGTGAGTCGATTGGGGCTAGCGGGAGTACCGGGGAGCTGCTTTTT. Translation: CAISESIGASGSTGELLF.

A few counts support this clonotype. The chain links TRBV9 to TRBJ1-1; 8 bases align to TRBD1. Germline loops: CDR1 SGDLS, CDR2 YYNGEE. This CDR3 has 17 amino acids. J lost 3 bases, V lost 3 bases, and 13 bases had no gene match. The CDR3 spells CASSATGTGVVDTEAFF. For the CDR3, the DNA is TGTGCCAGCAGCGCTACCGGGACAGGTGTTGTAGACACTGAAGCTTTCTTT.

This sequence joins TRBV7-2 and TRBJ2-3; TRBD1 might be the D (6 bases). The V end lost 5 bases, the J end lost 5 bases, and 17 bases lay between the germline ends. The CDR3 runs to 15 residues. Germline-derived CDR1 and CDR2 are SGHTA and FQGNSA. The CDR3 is CASSRQTGLKDTQYF. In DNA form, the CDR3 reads TGTGCCAGCAGCCGGCAGACAGGATTGAAAGATACGCAGTATTTT.

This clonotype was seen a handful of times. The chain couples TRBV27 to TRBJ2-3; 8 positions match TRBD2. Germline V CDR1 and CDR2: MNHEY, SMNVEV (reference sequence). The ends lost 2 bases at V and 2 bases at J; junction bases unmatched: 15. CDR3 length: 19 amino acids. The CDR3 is CASSLIGGRRGVDTDTQYF. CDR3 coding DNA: TGTGCCAGCAGTTTAATCGGCGGGAGGAGGGGGGTAGACACAGATACGCAGTATTTT.

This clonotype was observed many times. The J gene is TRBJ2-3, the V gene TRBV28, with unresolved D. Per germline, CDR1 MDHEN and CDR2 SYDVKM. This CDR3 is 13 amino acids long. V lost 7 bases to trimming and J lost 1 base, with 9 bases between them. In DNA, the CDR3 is TGTGCCAGCATTGAACTGGGCACAGATACGCAGTATTTT. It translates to CASIELGTDTQYF.

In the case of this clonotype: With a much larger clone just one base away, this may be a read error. This CDR3 is CANSQEHSPLHF. The CDR3 nucleotides are TGTGCCAACAGCCAAGAGCATTCACCCCTCCACTTT. This sequence joins TRBV3-1 and TRBJ1-6, with unresolved D. The CDR3 is made up of 12 amino acids. Germline-derived CDR1 and CDR2 are LGHDT and YNNKEL (reference sequence).

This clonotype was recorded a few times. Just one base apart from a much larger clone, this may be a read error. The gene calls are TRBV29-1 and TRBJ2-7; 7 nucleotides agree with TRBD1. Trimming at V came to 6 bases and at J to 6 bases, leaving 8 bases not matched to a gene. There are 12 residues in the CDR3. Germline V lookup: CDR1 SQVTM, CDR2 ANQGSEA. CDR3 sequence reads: CSVVTGVGEQYF. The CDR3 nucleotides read TGCAGCGTCGTAACAGGGGTGGGCGAGCAGTACTTC.

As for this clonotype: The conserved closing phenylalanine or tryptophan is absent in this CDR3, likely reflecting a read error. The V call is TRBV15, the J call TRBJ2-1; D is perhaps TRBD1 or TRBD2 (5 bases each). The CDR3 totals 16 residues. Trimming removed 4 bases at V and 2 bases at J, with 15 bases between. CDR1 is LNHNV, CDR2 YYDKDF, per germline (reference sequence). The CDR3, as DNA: TGTGCCACCAGCAAGAGCAGGGAGTCGGCCTACAATGAGCAGTTCAGA. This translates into CATSKSRESAYNEQFR.

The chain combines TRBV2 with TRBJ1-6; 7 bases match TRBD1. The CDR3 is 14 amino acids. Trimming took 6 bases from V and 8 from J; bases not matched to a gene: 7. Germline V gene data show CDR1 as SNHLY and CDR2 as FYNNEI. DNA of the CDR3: TGTGCCAGCAGCTTAGGGACAGTTGATTCACCCCTCCACTTT. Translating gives CASSLGTVDSPLHF.

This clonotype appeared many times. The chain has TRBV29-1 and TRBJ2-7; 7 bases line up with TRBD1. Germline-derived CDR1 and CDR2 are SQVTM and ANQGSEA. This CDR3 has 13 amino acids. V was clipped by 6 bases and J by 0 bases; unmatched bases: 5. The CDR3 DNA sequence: TGCAGCGTCAAACGGACAGGCTCCTACGAGCAGTACTTC. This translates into CSVKRTGSYEQYF.

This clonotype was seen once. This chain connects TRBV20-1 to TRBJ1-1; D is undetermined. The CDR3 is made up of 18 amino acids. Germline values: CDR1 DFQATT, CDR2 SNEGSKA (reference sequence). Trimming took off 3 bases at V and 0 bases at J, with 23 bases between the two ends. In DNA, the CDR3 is TGCAGTGCTAGTAAGGCGAAGGGCACGGTTTTCATGAACACTGAAGCTTTCTTT. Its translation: CSASKAKGTVFMNTEAFF.

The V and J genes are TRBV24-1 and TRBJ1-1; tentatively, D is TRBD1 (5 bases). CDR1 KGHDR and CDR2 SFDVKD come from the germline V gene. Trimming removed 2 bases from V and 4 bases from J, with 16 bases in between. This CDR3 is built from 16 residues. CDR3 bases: TGTGCCACCAGTGATTCTGGACCGTCAGGGAGCACTGAAGCTTTCTTT. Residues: CATSDSGPSGSTEAFF.

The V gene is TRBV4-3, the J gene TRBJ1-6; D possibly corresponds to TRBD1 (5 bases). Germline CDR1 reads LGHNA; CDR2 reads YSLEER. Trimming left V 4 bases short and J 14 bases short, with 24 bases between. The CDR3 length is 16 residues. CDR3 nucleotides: TGCGCCAGCAGCCCCGGAGGGGTAGCGGGGTCCCCGACCCTCCACTTT. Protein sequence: CASSPGGVAGSPTLHF.

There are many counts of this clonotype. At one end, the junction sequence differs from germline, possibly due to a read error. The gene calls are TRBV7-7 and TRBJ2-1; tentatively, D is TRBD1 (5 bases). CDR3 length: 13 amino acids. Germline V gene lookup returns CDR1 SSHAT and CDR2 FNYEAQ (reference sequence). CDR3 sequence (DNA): TGTGCTAGCAGCGCCCAAGGGGTGTCTGAGCAGTTCTTC. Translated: CASSAQGVSEQFF.

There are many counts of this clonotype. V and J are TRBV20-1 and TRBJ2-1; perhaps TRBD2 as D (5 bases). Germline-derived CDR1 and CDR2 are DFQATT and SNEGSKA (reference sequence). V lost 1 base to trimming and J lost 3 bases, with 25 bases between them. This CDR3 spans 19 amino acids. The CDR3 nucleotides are TGCAGTGCTAGAGGGAGAGTAGAGCCTCGGGGATCCGACTACAATGAGCAGTTCTTC. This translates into CSARGRVEPRGSDYNEQFF.

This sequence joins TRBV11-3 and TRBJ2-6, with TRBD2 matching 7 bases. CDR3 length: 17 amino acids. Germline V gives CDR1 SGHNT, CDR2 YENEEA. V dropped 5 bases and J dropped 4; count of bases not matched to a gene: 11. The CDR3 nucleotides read TGTGCCAGCAGCCAAGGCCTCTATAGCGGGGGGGCCAACGTCCTGACTTTC. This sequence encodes CASSQGLYSGGANVLTF.

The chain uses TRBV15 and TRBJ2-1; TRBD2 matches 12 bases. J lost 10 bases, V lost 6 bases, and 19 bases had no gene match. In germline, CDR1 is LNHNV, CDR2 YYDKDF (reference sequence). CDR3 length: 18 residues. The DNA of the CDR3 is TGTGCCACCAGGTCCCGAACGGAGACTAGCGGGGGTCCCTACGAGCAGTTCTTC. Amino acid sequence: CATRSRTETSGGPYEQFF.

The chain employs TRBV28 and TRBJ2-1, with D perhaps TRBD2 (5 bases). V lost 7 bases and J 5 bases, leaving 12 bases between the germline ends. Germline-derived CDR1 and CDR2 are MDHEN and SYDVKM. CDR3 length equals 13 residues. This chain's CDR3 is CASNRGPHNEQFF. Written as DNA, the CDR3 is TGTGCCAGCAATAGAGGGCCACACAATGAGCAGTTCTTC.

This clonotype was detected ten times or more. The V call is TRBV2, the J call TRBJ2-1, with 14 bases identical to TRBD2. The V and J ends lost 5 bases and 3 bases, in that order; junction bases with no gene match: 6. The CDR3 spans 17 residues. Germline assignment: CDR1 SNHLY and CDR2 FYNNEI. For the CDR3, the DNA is TGTGCCAGCAGTCCGCGGACTAGCGGGAGGCTCTACAATGAGCAGTTCTTC. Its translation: CASSPRTSGRLYNEQFF.

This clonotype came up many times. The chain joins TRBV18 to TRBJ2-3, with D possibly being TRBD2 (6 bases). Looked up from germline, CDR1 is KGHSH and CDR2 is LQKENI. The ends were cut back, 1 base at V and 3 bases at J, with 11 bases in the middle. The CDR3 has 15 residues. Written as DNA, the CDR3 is TGTGCCAGCTCACCACGGATAGGAGGGACAGATACGCAGTATTTT. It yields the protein CASSPRIGGTDTQYF.

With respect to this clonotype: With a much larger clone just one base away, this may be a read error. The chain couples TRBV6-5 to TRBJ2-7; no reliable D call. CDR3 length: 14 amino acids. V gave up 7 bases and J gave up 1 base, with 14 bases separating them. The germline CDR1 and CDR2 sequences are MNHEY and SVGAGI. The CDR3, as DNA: TGTGCCAGCACCCAGGCCGGTCTATCCTACGAGCAGTACTTC. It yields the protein CASTQAGLSYEQYF.

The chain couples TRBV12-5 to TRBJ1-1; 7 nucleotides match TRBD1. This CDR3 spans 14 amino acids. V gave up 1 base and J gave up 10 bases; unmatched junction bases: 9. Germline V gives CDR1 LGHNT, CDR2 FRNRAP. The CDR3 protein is CASGLGVAGGAAFF. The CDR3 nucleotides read TGTGCTAGTGGTTTGGGGGTTGCAGGGGGTGCAGCTTTCTTT. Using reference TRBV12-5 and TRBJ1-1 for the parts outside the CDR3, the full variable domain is DARVTQTPRHKVTEMGQEVTMRCQPILGHNTVFWYRQTMMQGLELLAYFRNRAPLDDSGMPKDRFSAEMPDATLATLKIQPSEPRDSAVYFCASGLGVAGGAAFFGQGTRLTVV.

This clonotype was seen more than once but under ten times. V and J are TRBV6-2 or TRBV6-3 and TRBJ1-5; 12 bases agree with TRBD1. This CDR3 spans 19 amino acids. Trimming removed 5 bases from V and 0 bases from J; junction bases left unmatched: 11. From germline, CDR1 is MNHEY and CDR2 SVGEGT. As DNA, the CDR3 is TGTGCCAGCAGTACCCCTGGGACAGGGGGCGCGTTTAGCAATCAGCCCCAGCATTTT. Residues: CASSTPGTGGAFSNQPQHF.